This T cell receptor (beta chain) was captured by sequencing in a study of shared clonotypes between healthy human individuals. The protocol was immunoSEQ multiplex PCR, while the TCRdb copy is restricted to in-frame clones and leaves out a portion. The sample yields about 1 million clones, approximately 72% seen once. This clone was seen a single time. This clonotype originated in a young man in good health. Source material: memory CD4+ T cells sorted from blood. The sample's subset: CD45RA-negative fraction.

CDR3 residues: CASSQTGREKLFF. The DNA of the CDR3 is TGTGCCAGCAGTCAGACAGGGAGGGAAAAACTGTTTTTT. This chain joins TRBV6-5 and TRBJ1-4, with 7 bases aligning to TRBD1. The V segment lost 5 bases and the J segment 8 bases; nucleotides outside the gene matches: 5. The germline gives CDR1 MNHEY, CDR2 SVGAGI. CDR3 size: 13 residues.